The next 26 T cell receptor beta chains were all read from a single sample in a study of control samples from healthy donors and cancer patients. Method: immunoSEQ multiplex PCR; TCRdb's copy keeps in-frame clones and lacks some. The data contain roughly 100,000 clones, about 86% of them singletons. The sequencing sample was made of blood. The receptors originated from a man under 40 in good health.

The V and J genes are TRBV28 and TRBJ1-1; no firm D call. V was trimmed by 4 bases and J by 1 base, leaving 4 bases between them. The CDR3 totals 12 residues. Germline V gene data show CDR1 as MDHEN and CDR2 as SYDVKM. The CDR3 here is CASSSPNTEAFF. CDR3 in DNA: TGTGCCAGCAGTTCACCGAACACTGAAGCTTTCTTT.

This clone is a singleton in its sample. This sequence joins TRBV5-4 and TRBJ2-3, with D possibly being TRBD1 or TRBD2 (5 bases each). Looked up from germline, CDR1 is SGHNT and CDR2 is YYREEE (reference sequence). V gave up 2 bases and J gave up 5 bases, with 18 bases separating them. The CDR3 is 16 residues long. CDR3 sequence: CASSLFTGTGGDTQYF. CDR3 DNA: TGTGCCAGCAGCTTATTTACGGGAACAGGAGGAGATACGCAGTATTTT.

V is TRBV5-4 and J is TRBJ2-1, with 11 nucleotides matching TRBD2. Trimming took 5 bases from V and 5 from J; bases not matched to a gene: 6. The germline V gene encodes CDR1 SGHNT and CDR2 YYREEE (reference sequence). The CDR3 is 15 amino acids. The CDR3 here is CASRRPGLADNEQFF. Written as DNA, the CDR3 is TGTGCCAGCAGGCGGCCGGGACTAGCGGACAATGAGCAGTTCTTC.

This clone was recorded only once. The chain combines TRBV10-3 with TRBJ1-1, with D maybe TRBD1 (5 bases). V was trimmed by 9 bases and J by 10 bases, leaving 18 bases between them. CDR1 and CDR2 (germline): ENHRY, SYGVKD. There are 12 residues in the CDR3. CDR3 sequence (DNA): TGTGCCATGGGGACGGCCCCCCAGGGAGCTTTCTTT. The encoded protein is CAMGTAPQGAFF.

The chain couples TRBV28 to TRBJ1-5; TRBD1 agrees at 10 bases. The CDR3 consists of 13 residues. Looked up from germline, CDR1 is MDHEN and CDR2 is SYDVKM. With 11 bases clipped from V and 6 bases from J, the junction kept 7 bases outside the gene matches. CDR3 sequence: CALGTGEAQPQHF. CDR3 DNA sequence: TGTGCCCTCGGGACAGGGGAGGCTCAGCCCCAGCATTTT.

This clone appeared many times. The CDR3 nucleotides are TGTGCTAGTGGTCCCGGGGTTACAGATACGCAGTATTTT. This translates into CASGPGVTDTQYF. The chain has TRBV12-5 and TRBJ2-3, with D possibly being TRBD2 (5 bases). Trimming pared 5 bases from V and 3 bases from J, leaving 9 bases between. Germline lookup yields CDR1 LGHNT and CDR2 FRNRAP. The CDR3 consists of 13 residues.

The J gene is TRBJ2-3, the V gene TRBV19; 9 bases align to TRBD1. The J segment lost 4 bases and the V segment lost 5 bases, leaving 13 bases of the junction unmatched. The CDR3 spans 17 residues. CDR1 is LNHDA and CDR2 is SQIVND in the germline V gene (reference sequence). CDR3 region: CASSGRTGEVAADTQYF. The CDR3 DNA follows: TGTGCCAGTAGTGGACGGACAGGGGAGGTAGCAGCAGATACGCAGTATTTT.

In its sample, this clone was seen once. The rearrangement links TRBV7-2 to TRBJ1-2, with D hard to call. The CDR3 sequence is 14 residues long. V shed 1 base and J shed 3 bases, with 9 bases lying between them. CDR1 is SGHTA, CDR2 FQGNSA, per germline. CDR3 in amino acids: CASSLVPSDYGYTF. The CDR3, as DNA: TGTGCCAGCAGCTTAGTCCCTTCTGACTATGGCTACACCTTC.

The chain recombines TRBV13 with TRBJ2-7; D is perhaps TRBD2 (6 bases). Trimming shortened V by 5 bases and J by 9 bases, and 17 bases separated the two germline ends. Germline-derived CDR1 and CDR2 are PRHDT and FYEKMQ (reference sequence). This CDR3 has 13 amino acids. CDR3 sequence reads: CASSPRLGLWQYF. The CDR3 bases are TGTGCCAGCAGCCCCCGACTAGGACTATGGCAGTACTTC.

The chain is built from TRBV19 and TRBJ1-2; weak D call: TRBD1 (5 bases). Looked up from germline, CDR1 is LNHDA and CDR2 is SQIVND (reference sequence). The CDR3 is made up of 13 amino acids. V dropped 3 bases and J dropped 8 bases, with 13 bases sitting between them. The CDR3 reads CASSIALGRGYTF. CDR3 DNA: TGTGCCAGTAGTATCGCTCTGGGACGGGGCTACACCTTC. The full variable domain, completed using reference TRBV19 and TRBJ1-2, is DGGITQSPKYLFRKEGQNVTLSCEQNLNHDAMYWYRQDPGQGLRLIYYSQIVNDFQKGDIAEGYSVSREKKESFPLTVTSAQKNPTAFYLCASSIALGRGYTFGSGTRLTVV.

The chain carries TRBV10-3 and TRBJ2-3; tentatively, D is TRBD2 (6 bases). The CDR3 is 14 residues long. Looked up from germline, CDR1 is ENHRY and CDR2 is SYGVKD. Trimming removed 6 bases at V and 0 bases at J, with 10 bases between. CDR3: CAIRAGRSTDTQYF. The CDR3 nucleotides read TGTGCCATCAGAGCGGGCCGTAGCACAGATACGCAGTATTTT.

This chain links TRBV11-2 with TRBJ2-7; D assignment may be TRBD1 or TRBD2 (5 bases each). The V gene's germline CDR1 is SGHAT and CDR2 FQNNGV. CDR3 size: 14 residues. V gave up 5 bases and J gave up 3 bases, with 14 bases separating them. The CDR3 sequence is CASSQGPSDYEQYF. CDR3 DNA sequence: TGTGCCAGCAGCCAGGGACCATCGGACTACGAGCAGTACTTC.

The chain employs TRBV2 and TRBJ2-2; no clear D. This CDR3 has 13 amino acids. Germline V CDR1 and CDR2: SNHLY, FYNNEI. V dropped 2 bases and J dropped 6 bases, with 7 bases sitting between them. The CDR3 spells CASSEHLPGELFF. The CDR3 nucleotides are TGTGCCAGCAGTGAACACCTACCCGGGGAGCTGTTTTTT.

The J gene is TRBJ2-3, the V gene TRBV11-2, with 9 bases lining up with TRBD2. The CDR3 is made up of 17 amino acids. V was clipped by 8 bases and J by 1 base; unmatched bases: 13. Germline CDR1 reads SGHAT; CDR2 reads FQNNGV. CDR3 in amino acids: CASLELAGGPRTDTQYF. The CDR3 region has the DNA TGTGCCAGCCTTGAATTGGCGGGAGGGCCCCGCACAGATACGCAGTATTTT.

This clone has only a few counts. The CDR3 sequence is CASSLAHLGAYNEQFF. The CDR3 bases are TGTGCCAGCAGCTTAGCGCACTTGGGGGCCTACAATGAGCAGTTCTTC. The chain joins TRBV7-2 to TRBJ2-1, with D possibly being TRBD1 or TRBD2 (5 bases each). Germline loops: CDR1 SGHTA, CDR2 FQGNSA. CDR3 length: 16 residues. V was clipped by 0 bases and J by 2 bases, with 11 bases between them. The full variable domain, in which reference TRBV7-2 and TRBJ2-1 provide the parts outside the CDR3, is GAGVSQSPSNKVTEKGKDVELRCDPISGHTALYWYRQSLGQGLEFLIYFQGNSAPDKSGLPSDRFSAERTGGSVSTLTIQRTQQEDSAVYLCASSLAHLGAYNEQFFGPGTRLTVL.

The gene calls are TRBV7-9 and TRBJ2-1; 7 bases align to TRBD2. The CDR3 loop spans 16 amino acids. With V trimmed by 3 bases and J by 6 bases, 11 bases remained unmatched. Germline CDR1 and CDR2: SEHNR and FQNEAQ (reference sequence). The CDR3 sequence is CASSLAGDLASNEQFF. The DNA of the CDR3 is TGTGCCAGCAGCTTGGCGGGAGACTTGGCTTCCAATGAGCAGTTCTTC.

Remarks on this clone: One end of the junction varies from germline; a read error may be responsible. The V and J genes are TRBV24-1 and TRBJ1-5; D gene uncertain. Looked up from germline, CDR1 is KGHDR and CDR2 is SFDVKD. CDR3 length: 13 residues. DNA of the CDR3: TGTGCCACCAGTGATTTGTTCTCCGTGAGGACGTATTTT. Its translation: CATSDLFSVRTYF.

This clone occurred once. The rearrangement uses TRBV19 and TRBJ2-3, with 12 bases identical to TRBD1. This CDR3 has 17 residues. Germline V lookup: CDR1 LNHDA, CDR2 SQIVND (reference sequence). V dropped 4 bases and J dropped 4; count of bases not matched to a gene: 9. The chain's CDR3 is CASSTGTGGVIADTQYF. The CDR3 DNA follows: TGTGCCAGTAGTACAGGGACAGGGGGCGTTATCGCAGATACGCAGTATTTT.

This clone was counted a single time. The rearrangement uses TRBV12-5 and TRBJ1-1; D gene unclear. CDR3 length: 14 amino acids. Germline V gene data show CDR1 as LGHNT and CDR2 as FRNRAP. Trimming took off 4 bases at V and 5 bases at J, with 14 bases between the two ends. CDR3 in amino acids: CASGSPNFRTEAFF. The CDR3, as DNA: TGTGCTAGTGGTTCGCCAAATTTTCGGACTGAAGCTTTCTTT.

V and J are TRBV7-2 and TRBJ2-7; D is undetermined. The CDR3 covers 16 residues. V lost 0 bases and J lost 1, with 13 bases in between. Germline-derived CDR1 and CDR2 are SGHTA and FQGNSA. CDR3 bases: TGTGCCAGCAGCTTAGCTGGTCACGCGCTTTCCTACGAGCAGTACTTC. Its protein product is CASSLAGHALSYEQYF.

This rearrangement joins TRBV3-1 (or the pseudogene TRBV3-2) to TRBJ2-7; 11 bases are a match to TRBD2. Trimming took 3 bases from V and 3 from J; bases not matched to a gene: 16. This CDR3 spans 19 amino acids. From germline, CDR1 is LGHDT and CDR2 YNNKEL (reference sequence). The CDR3 DNA follows: TGTGCCAGCAGCCACCCAATGGGGACTAGCGGAGTCATAGGCTACGAGCAGTACTTC. Its protein product is CASSHPMGTSGVIGYEQYF.

The rearrangement uses TRBV28 and TRBJ2-7, with D possibly being TRBD1 (6 bases). The germline V gene encodes CDR1 MDHEN and CDR2 SYDVKM. This CDR3 contains 14 residues. V dropped 7 bases and J dropped 4 bases, with 17 bases sitting between them. In nucleotides, the CDR3 is TGTGCCAGCATGGGGACAAGTGTTGTTTACGAGCAGTACTTC. It translates to CASMGTSVVYEQYF. Variable domain in full (rest from reference TRBV28 and TRBJ2-7): DVKVTQSSRYLVKRTGEKVFLECVQDMDHENMFWYRQDPGLGLRLIYFSYDVKMKEKGDIPEGYSVSREKKERFSLILESASTNQTSMYLCASMGTSVVYEQYFGPGTRLTVT.

The rearrangement links TRBV18 to TRBJ2-6; no clear D gene. CDR3 length: 16 residues. V was cut by 2 bases and J by 0 bases, with 8 bases left in between. Germline values: CDR1 KGHSH, CDR2 LQKENI. CDR3 sequence: CASSPSQSSGANVLTF. CDR3 coding DNA: TGTGCCAGCTCACCATCCCAGTCCTCTGGGGCCAACGTCCTGACTTTC.

This chain joins TRBV5-1 and TRBJ2-4; 8 nucleotides align to TRBD1. Germline V gives CDR1 SGHRS, CDR2 YFSETQ. J was trimmed by 11 bases and V by 3 bases; bases with no gene match: 10. This CDR3 region has 14 residues. CDR3 region: CASSSGTGSYFQYF. The CDR3 DNA is TGCGCCAGCAGCTCCGGGACAGGATCGTATTTTCAGTACTTC.

The V call is TRBV12-3 or TRBV12-4, the J call TRBJ2-1; unclear D gene. The CDR3 covers 13 residues. V was shortened by 2 bases and J by 7 bases, with 9 bases between the two germline ends. Here the CDR3 reads CASSLSEKNEQFF. As DNA, the CDR3 is TGTGCCAGCAGTTTATCTGAGAAGAATGAGCAGTTCTTC.

The V gene is TRBV27, the J gene TRBJ2-5; 9 nucleotides line up with TRBD2. The CDR3 runs to 15 residues. The ends lost 5 bases at V and 2 bases at J; junction bases unmatched: 6. Germline lookup yields CDR1 MNHEY and CDR2 SMNVEV (reference sequence). CDR3: CASSETSGGQETQYF. The CDR3 nucleotides read TGTGCCAGCAGTGAGACTAGCGGAGGACAAGAGACCCAGTACTTC.